A selection of T cell receptor beta chains follows, all from one sample in a study of cytomegalovirus exposure and HLA in healthy donors. Repertoires were generated with immunoSEQ multiplex PCR, while TCRdb's copy carries only in-frame clones and drops some. Of 150,000 to 200,000 clones in the sample, 77% were seen once. The sample was PBMCs. The receptors were sampled from a woman under 40 in good health and CMV-seronegative. CDR3s leave out the opening cysteine and the closing phenylalanine or tryptophan. Each record gives: CDR3 length, V gene, CDR3 protein.

>13|TRBV27
ASSSQGLYQETQY
>12|TRBV2
ASSEDGDNYGYT
>14|TRBV2
ASSTQYRGLNEKLF
>12|TRBV6-1
ASLLGTGGYEQY
>12|TRBV5-6
ASSLHGGNEKLF
>13|TRBV2
ASSAQGARDYGYT
>14|TRBV5-1
ASSPAGAEFNYGYT
>12|TRBV5-1
ASSLVQLNTEAF
>15|TRBV7-9
ASSLVGGPFHTDTQY
>10|TRBV18
ASSPLAGVEF
>11|TRBV27
ASRGQEGMSQY
>13|TRBV7-6
ASSYWTGGQETQY